A single sample gave rise to the 11 T cell receptor beta chains below, sequenced in a study of cytomegalovirus exposure and HLA in healthy donors. The PCR was carried out with 60 Vbeta primers and 13 Jbeta primers. The assay was immunoSEQ multiplex PCR, and TCRdb's table has in-frame clones only and misses some. The table includes 81,000 or so clones, 62% detected once. Sequenced input: PBMCs. The receptors originated from a woman in her thirties in good health and CMV-seropositive.

V and J are TRBV6-6 and TRBJ2-2, with a tentative D call TRBD2 (6 bases). Germline loops: CDR1 MNHNY, CDR2 SVGAGI (reference sequence). Trimming removed 6 bases from V and 6 bases from J, with 11 bases in between. The CDR3 is 13 amino acids. The CDR3 nucleotides read TGTGCCAGCAGAATAGTAGCGGCCGGGGAGCTGTTTTTT. It translates to CASRIVAAGELFF.

In this sample, this clone turned up once. The chain combines TRBV27 with TRBJ1-3; D call uncertain. CDR3 length: 14 amino acids. Trimming removed 6 bases at V and 1 base at J, with 10 bases between. The germline CDR1 and CDR2 sequences are MNHEY and SMNVEV (reference sequence). In DNA, the CDR3 is TGTGCCAGCAGACCGGGGTTATCTGGAAACACCATATATTTT. Protein product: CASRPGLSGNTIYF.

The gene calls are TRBV7-2 and TRBJ2-3, with 11 bases aligning to TRBD2. Germline CDR1 is SGHTA and CDR2 is FQGNSA. CDR3 size: 17 residues. After removal of 2 bases from V and 4 bases from J, the junction contained 8 bases not matched to a gene. The CDR3 is CASSLILAGGASDTQYF. As DNA, the CDR3 is TGTGCCAGCAGCTTAATCCTAGCGGGGGGTGCTTCAGATACGCAGTATTTT.

V gene TRBV18 combines with J gene TRBJ1-3, with 7 bases aligning to TRBD1. The germline V gene encodes CDR1 KGHSH and CDR2 LQKENI. The CDR3 extends over 15 amino acids. V was clipped by 5 bases and J by 2 bases; unmatched bases: 6. The CDR3 DNA follows: TGTGCCAGCTCAACCCAGGGGGAGCCTGGAAACACCATATATTTT. Translating it yields CASSTQGEPGNTIYF.

The J gene is TRBJ2-1, the V gene TRBV10-3; 12 bases agree with TRBD2. The V segment lost 2 bases and the J segment 4 bases; nucleotides outside the gene matches: 0. This CDR3 has 15 amino acids. The V gene's germline CDR1 is ENHRY and CDR2 SYGVKD. The CDR3, as DNA: TGTGCCATCAGTGAGACTAGCGGGGGGTACAATGAGCAGTTCTTC. Translated: CAISETSGGYNEQFF.

This sequence joins TRBV4-1 and TRBJ2-1, with a tentative D call TRBD2 (5 bases). CDR3 size: 17 residues. Germline CDR1 and CDR2: MGHRA and YSYEKL. Trimming stripped 0 bases from V and 4 bases from J, with 16 bases between. CDR3 sequence: CASSQDLAVAPYNEQFF. The CDR3 DNA reads TGCGCCAGCAGCCAAGATCTTGCGGTAGCGCCTTACAATGAGCAGTTCTTC.

The chain uses TRBV2 and TRBJ1-2, with D perhaps matching TRBD1 (5 bases). The CDR3 length is 13 residues. Germline lookup yields CDR1 SNHLY and CDR2 FYNNEI. Trimming removed 9 bases at V and 8 bases at J, with 19 bases between. This CDR3 is CASRDSRTGGYTF. The CDR3 region has the DNA TGTGCCAGTAGGGACTCTCGAACGGGGGGCTACACCTTC. The full variable domain, in which reference TRBV2 and TRBJ1-2 provide the parts outside the CDR3, is EPEVTQTPSHQVTQMGQEVILRCVPISNHLYFYWYRQILGQKVEFLVSFYNNEISEKSEIFDDQFSVERPDGSNFTLKIRSTKLEDSAMYFCASRDSRTGGYTFGSGTRLTVV.

This clone was seen a handful of times. V gene TRBV7-9 combines with J gene TRBJ1-2, with D unresolved. This CDR3 has 14 amino acids. The V gene lost 1 base and the J gene lost 5 bases, with 11 bases spanning the gap. Germline CDR1 SEHNR, CDR2 FQNEAQ (reference sequence). CDR3 protein: CASSLGRQSYGYTF. CDR3 coding DNA: TGTGCCAGCAGCTTAGGTCGTCAGTCTTATGGCTACACCTTC. The whole variable domain, remainder taken from reference TRBV7-9 and TRBJ1-2, is DTGVSQNPRHKITKRGQNVTFRCDPISEHNRLYWYRQTLGQGPEFLTYFQNEAQLEKSRLLSDRFSAERPKGSFSTLEIQRTEQGDSAMYLCASSLGRQSYGYTFGSGTRLTVV.

This chain connects TRBV19 to TRBJ2-5; D perhaps matches TRBD2 (5 bases). Looked up from germline, CDR1 is LNHDA and CDR2 is SQIVND (reference sequence). V lost 6 bases to trimming and J lost 4 bases, with 9 bases between them. The CDR3 length is 12 residues. In DNA form, the CDR3 reads TGTGCCAGTAGGGGAGACGGAGAGACCCAGTACTTC. Its protein product is CASRGDGETQYF. Full variable domain (rest looked up from reference TRBV19 and TRBJ2-5): DGGITQSPKYLFRKEGQNVTLSCEQNLNHDAMYWYRQDPGQGLRLIYYSQIVNDFQKGDIAEGYSVSREKKESFPLTVTSAQKNPTAFYLCASRGDGETQYFGPGTRLLVL.

This clone is a singleton in its sample. V usage is TRBV15 and J usage is TRBJ2-1; 9 bases line up with TRBD2. This CDR3 region has 15 residues. Germline-derived CDR1 and CDR2 are LNHNV and YYDKDF (reference sequence). Unmatched junction bases numbered 11, after V lost 7 bases and J lost 7 bases. DNA of the CDR3: TGTGCCACCACAGGATTGCGGGGGGGCATGAATGAGCAGTTCTTC. It encodes CATTGLRGGMNEQFF.

V gene TRBV28 combines with J gene TRBJ2-7, with a tentative D call TRBD1 (6 bases). The V and J ends lost 7 bases and 1 base respectively, with 17 bases between them. CDR3 length: 15 amino acids. Per the germline V gene, CDR1 is MDHEN and CDR2 is SYDVKM. The CDR3 spells CASTRSPGQSYEQYF. In DNA form, the CDR3 reads TGTGCCAGCACCCGATCCCCGGGACAATCCTACGAGCAGTACTTC.